These 10 T cell receptor beta chains were sequenced from one sample in a study of CD8+CD57+ T cells in acquired aplastic anemia. The template for TCR beta VDJ and CDR3 sequence profiling was genomic DNA. Each CDR3 protein is one row after TCRdb ran MiXCR on the reads. The sample lists about 62,000 distinct CDR3 sequences, around 50% occurring once. The source material was sorted CD4+, CD8+, or CD8+CD57+ T cells (not recorded which) from PBMCs. These receptors were collected from a human donor in good health, serving as a control.

The V and J genes are TRBV25-1 and TRBJ1-3; D is unclear. V was trimmed by 3 bases and J by 0 bases, leaving 9 bases between them. Germline V gene sequence: CDR1 MGHDK, CDR2 SYGVNS. The CDR3 spans 15 residues. CDR3 region: CASSDMGSSGNTIYF. CDR3 nucleotide sequence: TGTGCCAGCAGTGATATGGGGAGCTCTGGAAACACCATATATTTT.

This clonotype was recorded only once. This rearrangement joins TRBV2 to TRBJ2-5; weak D call: TRBD1 (7 bases). The germline V and J ends were trimmed by 7 bases and 5 bases, with 20 bases remaining between them. The germline CDR1 and CDR2 sequences are SNHLY and FYNNEI. The CDR3 has 15 residues. For the CDR3, the DNA is TGTGCCAGCACCCCCAGGGGGGTCCCCGGGGAGACCCAGTACTTC. Its translation: CASTPRGVPGETQYF.

The V gene is TRBV19, the J gene TRBJ1-5; 10 nucleotides agree with TRBD1. Trimming took 4 bases from V and 6 from J; bases not matched to a gene: 6. The CDR3 sequence is 15 residues long. From germline, CDR1 is LNHDA and CDR2 SQIVND (reference sequence). The CDR3 spells CASSTGTGVGQPQHF. The DNA of the CDR3 is TGTGCCAGTAGTACCGGGACAGGGGTTGGTCAGCCCCAGCATTTT.

The chain has TRBV2 and TRBJ2-1, with D unresolved. The CDR3 covers 13 residues. V was pared by 7 bases and J by 5 bases, with 12 bases between. Per the germline V gene, CDR1 is SNHLY and CDR2 is FYNNEI. CDR3 coding DNA: TGTGCCAGCACGGAAAGGGTTGACAATGAGCAGTTCTTC. It specifies CASTERVDNEQFF.

J is TRBJ1-2 and V is TRBV20-1; TRBD1 might be the D (5 bases). This CDR3 has 12 amino acids. V was pared by 3 bases and J by 5 bases, with 10 bases between. Germline loops: CDR1 DFQATT, CDR2 SNEGSKA (reference sequence). The CDR3 coding sequence is TGCAGTGCTAGCAACAGGACGTATGGCTACACCTTC. It codes for CSASNRTYGYTF.

CDR3 in amino acids: CASEGGYDGYTF. The CDR3, as DNA: TGTGCCAGCGAAGGGGGCTACGATGGCTACACCTTC. The V call is TRBV2, the J call TRBJ1-2, with 7 bases lining up with TRBD1. The V and J ends lost 8 bases and 6 bases, in that order; junction bases with no gene match: 6. This CDR3 comprises 12 residues. Germline V CDR1 and CDR2: SNHLY, FYNNEI.

In this sample, this clonotype turned up many times. The CDR3 loop is CASSDGWGQDYGYTF. Written as DNA, the CDR3 is TGTGCCAGCAGTGATGGCTGGGGACAGGACTATGGCTACACCTTC. The V call is TRBV6-1, the J call TRBJ1-2; 8 bases match TRBD1. The CDR3 length is 15 residues. CDR1 is MNHNS and CDR2 is SASEGT in the germline V gene. The V gene end was trimmed by 3 bases and the J gene end by 3 bases; junction bases not matched to a gene: 6.

V and J are TRBV7-8 and TRBJ2-5, with no clear D. This CDR3 has 18 amino acids. V was pared by 2 bases and J by 2 bases, with 21 bases between. CDR1 and CDR2 (germline): SGHVS, FQNEAQ. CDR3 nucleotides: TGTGCCAGCAGCTTAAACCCTGGATCACTCGTCTATCAAGAGACCCAGTACTTC. It specifies CASSLNPGSLVYQETQYF.

The V call is TRBV25-1, the J call TRBJ2-7; 9 bases fit TRBD2. This CDR3 has 16 residues. Germline-derived CDR1 and CDR2 are MGHDK and SYGVNS. The J segment lost 5 bases and the V segment lost 2 bases, leaving 10 bases of the junction unmatched. The CDR3 spells CASSEGSGGPPHEQYF. CDR3 sequence (DNA): TGTGCCAGCAGTGAAGGGAGCGGGGGGCCCCCCCACGAGCAGTACTTC.

The chain recombines TRBV10-3 with TRBJ2-5, with 14 bases matching TRBD2. Germline lookup yields CDR1 ENHRY and CDR2 SYGVKD. With 2 bases clipped from V and 7 bases from J, the junction kept 6 bases outside the gene matches. The CDR3 totals 16 residues. The CDR3 DNA reads TGTGCCATCAGTGAGGGGACTAGCGGGGGACTTCGGACCCAGTACTTC. Amino acids: CAISEGTSGGLRTQYF.